The present TCR beta chain was sequenced within a study of cytomegalovirus exposure and HLA in healthy donors. Study-wide points: The likely explanation for a cluster of highly shared sequence variants was sequencing artifact. One later analysis reportedly identified an Asian-associated ancestry cluster that showed fewer N-insertions than the approximately 710-donor mean.

As concerns this clone: The target antigen is unknown.

This CDR3 contains 13 residues. Germline V gives CDR1 SNHLY, CDR2 FYNNEI. The V end was cut by 6 bases, the J end by 10 bases, with 13 bases between. Primers included in the PCR were 60 Vbeta and 13 Jbeta primers. Sequencing was performed with immunoSEQ multiplex PCR; in TCRdb, only in-frame clones are kept and a portion is missing. The sample lists fewer than 150,000 clones, 73% seen once, with over 13% in the top ten. What was sequenced was PBMCs. The sequence was obtained from a human donor in good health. The chain combines TRBV2 with TRBJ1-6; D is undetermined. Here the CDR3 reads CASSASVRSPLHF. The CDR3 DNA is TGTGCCAGCAGCGCTTCCGTTCGGTCACCCCTCCACTTT.